Following are 9 T cell receptor beta chains from one sample sequenced in a study of cytomegalovirus exposure and HLA in healthy donors. The PCR was carried out with 60 Vbeta primers and 13 Jbeta primers. The protocol was immunoSEQ multiplex PCR, while the TCRdb copy is restricted to in-frame clones and leaves out a portion. The sample holds tens of thousands of clones; approximately 84% are singletons and the top ten take roughly 2%. Sequenced: PBMCs. The receptors here all came from a man aged 18 to 35 in good health and CMV-seronegative.

V is TRBV20-1 and J is TRBJ2-1; a weak D match, TRBD2 (6 bases). V was cut by 5 bases and J by 7 bases, with 9 bases left in between. This CDR3 region has 11 residues. Germline CDR1 reads DFQATT; CDR2 reads SNEGSKA (reference sequence). CDR3 in amino acids: CSAGLYNEQFF. The CDR3 coding sequence is TGCAGTGCTGGACTATATAATGAGCAGTTCTTC.

The J gene is TRBJ2-7, the V gene TRBV7-9, with 8 bases aligning to TRBD1. Germline V gene data show CDR1 as SEHNR and CDR2 as FQNEAQ (reference sequence). This CDR3 spans 14 amino acids. The ends lost 5 bases at V and 4 bases at J; junction bases unmatched: 7. CDR3 nucleotide sequence: TGTGCCAGCAGCCCACAGGGACAGGCATACGAGCAGTACTTC. Translated: CASSPQGQAYEQYF.

In DNA form, the CDR3 reads TGTGCCAGCAGCTTAGTGGGGAGGAATCAGCCCCAGCATTTT. Amino acid sequence: CASSLVGRNQPQHF. The gene calls are TRBV7-9 and TRBJ1-5, with unresolved D. CDR1 is SEHNR and CDR2 is FQNEAQ in the germline V gene (reference sequence). Trimming cost V 1 base and J 4 bases, with 8 bases left between them. The CDR3 has 14 amino acids.

The rearrangement joins TRBV12-5 to TRBJ2-5, with a weak D call TRBD2 (6 bases). Trimming left V 5 bases short and J 1 base short, with 8 bases between. Per germline, CDR1 LGHNT and CDR2 FRNRAP. The CDR3 runs 13 residues. Written as DNA, the CDR3 is TGTGCTAGTGGTCCGGGGGTCCAAGAGACCCAGTACTTC. Protein product: CASGPGVQETQYF.

This clone was observed a single time. V usage is TRBV5-1 and J usage is TRBJ1-2; a possible D gene is TRBD1 (5 bases). CDR3 length: 16 residues. Trimming took 0 bases from V and 2 from J, leaving 14 bases between them. Germline values: CDR1 SGHRS, CDR2 YFSETQ. The CDR3 bases are TGCGCCAGCAGCTTGGGGAGCAGGGCGGCGAACTATGGCTACACCTTC. Amino acids: CASSLGSRAANYGYTF.

The chain couples TRBV4-1 to TRBJ2-7, with 7 nucleotides matching TRBD1. The CDR3 runs to 15 residues. Germline V gene sequence: CDR1 MGHRA, CDR2 YSYEKL. J gave up 2 bases and V 3 bases, and 7 bases lay outside the gene matches. For the CDR3, the DNA is TGCGCCAGCAGCCAGGAGACAGGGATCGCCTACGAGCAGTACTTC. Translating it yields CASSQETGIAYEQYF.

This rearrangement joins TRBV12-1 to TRBJ2-1; the table's D call of TRBD2 was not tested on the DNA. TRBV12-1 counts as a pseudogene. CDR3 length: 17 residues. CDR3 coding DNA: TGTGCCAGCAGCCCTCGCCTTACTAGCGGGAGGGCCCTGGAGCAGTTCTTC. Translation: CASSPRLTSGRALEQFF.

CDR3 sequence: CASSPEGVRYYEQYF. CDR3 bases: TGCGCCAGCAGCCCTGAGGGGGTGCGGTACTACGAGCAGTACTTC. The genes are TRBV5-1 and TRBJ2-7, with TRBD1 as a possible D gene (6 bases). The germline CDR1 and CDR2 sequences are SGHRS and YFSETQ. The ends were cut back, 4 bases at V and 3 bases at J, with 17 bases in the middle. The CDR3 covers 15 residues.

Here the CDR3 reads CASRSSGSPSSYNEQFF. Written as DNA, the CDR3 is TGTGCCAGCAGGTCTAGCGGGAGTCCGAGCTCCTACAATGAGCAGTTCTTC. The chain recombines TRBV14 with TRBJ2-1; the match to TRBD2 covers 10 bases. Germline lookup yields CDR1 SGHDN and CDR2 FVKESK. The CDR3 extends over 17 amino acids. V gave up 6 bases and J gave up 0 bases; unmatched junction bases: 8.